These T cell receptor beta chains were read from a single sample in a study of T cell clusters in autoimmune cytopenias. Using the multiplex PCR reads, TCRdb records one entry per CDR3 protein without DNA. This table lists about 4,800 distinct CDR3 sequences. Sequenced: peripheral blood. The receptors were gathered from a human donor with an autoimmune cytopenia or autoimmune hepatitis (not recorded which). The CDR3 runs from the conserved cysteine through the conserved F or W. Some rows mark clone size as missing; the rest say once, few, many or name a class of expanded clone.

TRBV10-3	-	TRBJ2-1	CAISVGGGDEQFF
TRBV5-6	medium-sized	TRBJ1-2	CASSFQGAVSGYTF
TRBV5-1	-	TRBJ2-7	CASRSTGAEQYF
TRBV18	-	TRBJ2-5	CASSPQGLEETQYF
TRBV12-3/TRBV12-4	-	TRBJ1-4	CASSEYYGGVTNEKLFF
TRBV5-4	-	TRBJ2-1	CASSLTSSSYNEQFF
TRBV12-3/TRBV12-4	medium-sized	TRBJ2-7	CASSFRQGVYEQYF
TRBV30	medium-sized	TRBJ2-7	CAWISPGTSGYEQYF
TRBV19	-	TRBJ1-5	CASSSGGDQPQHF
TRBV6-1	-	TRBJ2-3	CASSENGQTQYF
TRBV12-3/TRBV12-4	-	TRBJ1-5	CASRYSTSQPQHF
TRBV11-1	medium-sized	TRBJ2-3	CASSLGRVPDTQYF
TRBV12-3/TRBV12-4	-	TRBJ2-3	CASSFHTDTQYF
TRBV18	medium-sized	TRBJ2-2	CASSGDTRTGELFF
TRBV5-5	medium-sized	TRBJ2-3	CASSPYRDSDTQYF
TRBV6-1	-	TRBJ1-5	CASSVLQGRNQPQHF
TRBV19	medium-sized	TRBJ2-1	CASNILGRANSDEQFF
TRBV19	medium-sized	TRBJ1-5	CASSKTGTGIQPQHF
TRBV30	medium-sized	TRBJ2-1	CALGEGQVYNEQFF
TRBV10-3	-	TRBJ1-1	CAISDQLNTEAFF
TRBV5-4	medium-sized	TRBJ2-3	CASSFSLDGYRDTQYF
TRBV5-4	medium-sized	TRBJ2-7	CASSTGQALEQYF
TRBV6-2/TRBV6-3	medium-sized	TRBJ2-1	CASSFPTSGNNEQFF